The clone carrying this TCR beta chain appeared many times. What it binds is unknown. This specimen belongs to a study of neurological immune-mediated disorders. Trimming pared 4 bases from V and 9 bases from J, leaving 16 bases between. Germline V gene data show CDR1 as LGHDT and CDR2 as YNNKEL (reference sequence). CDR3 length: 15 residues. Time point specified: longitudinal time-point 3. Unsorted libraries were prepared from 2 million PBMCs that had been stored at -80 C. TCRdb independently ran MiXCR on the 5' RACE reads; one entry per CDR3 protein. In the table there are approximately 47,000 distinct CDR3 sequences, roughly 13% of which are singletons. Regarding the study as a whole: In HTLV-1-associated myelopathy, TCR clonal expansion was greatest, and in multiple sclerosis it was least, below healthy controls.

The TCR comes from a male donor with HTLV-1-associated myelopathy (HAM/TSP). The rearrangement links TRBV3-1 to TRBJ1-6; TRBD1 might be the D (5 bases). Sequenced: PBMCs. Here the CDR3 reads CASSPQGLASSPLHF. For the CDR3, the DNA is TGTGCCAGCAGCCCTCAGGGTTTGGCGAGTTCACCCCTCCACTTT.